This T cell receptor (beta chain) was profiled in a study of human T cells and chemical hapten exposure. Time point denoted: patch test 2, 6 weeks after DPC sensitization. The treatment was: therapeutic diphenylcyclopropenone sensitization with weekly scalp DPC. Notes on the study in general: Expanded TCRs grouped into significantly more large CDR3 similarity clusters than controls produced.

Looked up from germline, CDR1 is MRHNA and CDR2 is SNTAGT. This CDR3 has 13 residues. Deletions cut 7 bases from V and 1 base from J, with 10 bases between. TCRdb passed the RACE reads through MiXCR, listing each CDR3 protein once. This sample has hundreds of thousands of distinct CDR3 sequences, with around 6% found just once. This clonotype appeared many times. Its target is not known. This chain links TRBV6-4 with TRBJ1-1; D remains ambiguous. The sequence derives from a woman under 30 with alopecia areata. Some clones in this sample may be carry-over from other donors' samples. Sample: whole blood, taken in connection with sensitization to the hapten diphenylcyclopropenone (DPC). The CDR3 DNA sequence: TGTGCCAGCAAGGTACAGCCGAACACTGAAGCTTTCTTT. It specifies CASKVQPNTEAFF.